This T cell receptor (beta chain) is from a study of graft-versus-host responses after intestinal transplantation. TCRdb's table, derived via immunoSEQ multiplex PCR, lists solely in-frame clones and lacks some. In the table there are roughly 23,000 clones, around three quarters of which are singletons. The CDR3 consists of 15 residues. Graft material was processed, releasing intraepithelial and lamina propria lymphocytes. This specimen consisted of ileum tissue, obtained 12 days after intestinal transplant. The sequence was collected from a human patient who received an intestinal transplant, so some T cells may come from the graft donor. The chain couples TRBV12-2 to TRBJ2-7; the table's TRBD2 call for D was not verified on the DNA. TRBV12-2 is a recognized pseudogene. This chain's CDR3 is CASRLGGTSGAEQYF. The CDR3 DNA follows: TGTGCAAGTCGCTTAGGAGGGACTAGCGGGGCCGAGCAGTACTTC.